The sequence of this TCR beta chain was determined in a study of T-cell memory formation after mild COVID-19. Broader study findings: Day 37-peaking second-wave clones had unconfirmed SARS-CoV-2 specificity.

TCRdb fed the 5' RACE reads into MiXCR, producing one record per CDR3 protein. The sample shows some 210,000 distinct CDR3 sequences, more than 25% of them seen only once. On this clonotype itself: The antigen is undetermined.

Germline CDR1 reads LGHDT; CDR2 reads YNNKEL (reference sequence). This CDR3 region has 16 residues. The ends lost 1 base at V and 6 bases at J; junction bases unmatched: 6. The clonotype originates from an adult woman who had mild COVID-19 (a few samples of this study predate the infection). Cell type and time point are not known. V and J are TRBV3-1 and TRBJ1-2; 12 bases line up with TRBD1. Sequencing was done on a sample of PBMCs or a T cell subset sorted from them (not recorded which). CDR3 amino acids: CASSQAWDRGRNGYTF. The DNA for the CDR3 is TGTGCCAGCAGCCAAGCCTGGGACAGGGGGCGTAATGGCTACACCTTC.